The 31 T cell receptor beta chains listed next were all sequenced from one sample in a study of blood T cell repertoires in COVID-19. Produced via immunoSEQ multiplex PCR; TCRdb's table is partial and in-frame only. The sample carries about 170,000 clones, around 87% recorded once. The material sequenced was peripheral blood. The source is an elderly woman with COVID-19, enrolled during active disease.

This chain joins TRBV4-3 and TRBJ2-7; D is perhaps TRBD2 (6 bases). V lost 4 bases and J lost 5, with 15 bases in between. CDR1 is LGHNA, CDR2 YSLEER, per germline. This CDR3 contains 14 residues. The chain's CDR3 is CASSLSGGEHEQYF. The CDR3 DNA sequence: TGCGCCAGCAGCCTCTCGGGCGGGGAGCACGAGCAGTACTTC.

The J gene is TRBJ2-2, the V gene TRBV10-3; no definite D call. This CDR3 has 11 amino acids. Trimming stripped 10 bases from V and 2 bases from J, with 5 bases between. Looked up from germline, CDR1 is ENHRY and CDR2 is SYGVKD. The CDR3 is CATRNTGELFF. CDR3 sequence (DNA): TGTGCCACTAGAAACACCGGGGAGCTGTTTTTT.

The V call is TRBV6-6, the J call TRBJ1-1; 9 bases align to TRBD1. CDR3 length: 14 residues. Germline-derived CDR1 and CDR2 are MNHNY and SVGAGI (reference sequence). The junction had 6 bases not matched to a gene; V was cut back by 5 bases and J by 5 bases. The CDR3 spells CASSQGQGVTEAFF. CDR3 nucleotide sequence: TGTGCCAGCAGTCAGGGACAGGGTGTGACTGAAGCTTTCTTT.

The chain recombines TRBV6-5 with TRBJ2-7, with 9 bases aligning to TRBD2. CDR3 length: 15 residues. CDR1 and CDR2 (germline): MNHEY, SVGAGI. V was clipped by 0 bases and J by 5 bases; unmatched bases: 5. In nucleotides, the CDR3 is TGTGCCAGCAGTTACTCCTTAGCGGGAGTTAACGAGCAGTACTTC. Translating gives CASSYSLAGVNEQYF.

The chain uses TRBV10-3 and TRBJ2-6, with a tentative D call TRBD2 (7 bases). Per germline, CDR1 ENHRY and CDR2 SYGVKD. The CDR3 runs 18 residues. Trimming cost V 3 bases and J 3 bases, with 18 bases left between them. The CDR3 reads CAISDPMGGRSGANVLTF. Here the CDR3 DNA reads TGTGCCATCAGTGACCCGATGGGGGGGCGAAGTGGGGCCAACGTCCTGACTTTC.

The genes are TRBV27 and TRBJ1-1, with D possibly matching TRBD1 (6 bases). CDR1 MNHEY and CDR2 SMNVEV come from the germline V gene (reference sequence). The CDR3 is made up of 16 amino acids. V gave up 7 bases and J gave up 1 base, with 19 bases separating them. Here the CDR3 reads CASITTGRGQNTEAFF. The CDR3 DNA reads as TGTGCCAGCATCACCACCGGACGGGGACAGAACACTGAAGCTTTCTTT.

V gene TRBV7-2 combines with J gene TRBJ2-7; 10 nucleotides line up with TRBD1. The germline V gene has CDR1 SGHTA and CDR2 FQGNSA. V gave up 0 bases and J gave up 3 bases; unmatched junction bases: 11. This CDR3 has 18 amino acids. The CDR3 here is CASSLAIPGTGERYEQYF. Here the CDR3 DNA reads TGTGCCAGCAGCTTAGCGATTCCCGGGACAGGGGAACGCTACGAGCAGTACTTC.

In this sample, this clone turned up a few times. This chain links TRBV5-1 with TRBJ2-1; 14 nucleotides agree with TRBD2. This CDR3 is 17 amino acids long. V was clipped by 4 bases and J by 4 bases; unmatched bases: 7. Germline CDR1 and CDR2: SGHRS and YFSETQ. CDR3 coding DNA: TGCGCCAGCAGCATGGGGACTAGCGGGAGCCTGTACAATGAGCAGTTCTTC. It specifies CASSMGTSGSLYNEQFF.

The gene calls are TRBV7-2 and TRBJ2-2; TRBD2 agrees at 9 bases. The germline V gene has CDR1 SGHTA and CDR2 FQGNSA. The CDR3 covers 17 residues. With V trimmed by 2 bases and J by 5 bases, 9 bases remained unmatched. The DNA for the CDR3 is TGTGCCAGCAGCTTAAGGTTTAGCGGGAGAGGGACCGGGGAGCTGTTTTTT. As protein: CASSLRFSGRGTGELFF. Supplemented by reference TRBV7-2 and TRBJ2-2, the full variable domain reads GAGVSQSPSNKVTEKGKDVELRCDPISGHTALYWYRQSLGQGLEFLIYFQGNSAPDKSGLPSDRFSAERTGGSVSTLTIQRTQQEDSAVYLCASSLRFSGRGTGELFFGEGSRLTVL.

The chain links TRBV9 to TRBJ2-6, with a weak D call TRBD1 (6 bases). V lost 0 bases, J lost 2 bases, and 12 bases lay in between. The CDR3 runs 17 residues. Germline assignment: CDR1 SGDLS and CDR2 YYNGEE. The CDR3 sequence is CASSVGPQGPGANVLTF. The CDR3 DNA is TGTGCCAGCAGCGTAGGGCCCCAGGGGCCTGGGGCCAACGTCCTGACTTTC.

V gene TRBV9 combines with J gene TRBJ2-7, with 11 bases lining up with TRBD2. The V gene's germline CDR1 is SGDLS and CDR2 YYNGEE. V lost 5 bases and J lost 3; bases outside the gene matches: 13. The CDR3 runs 17 residues. The CDR3 reads CASRAEGGTSGYYEQYF. The CDR3 nucleotides read TGTGCCAGCAGAGCTGAGGGGGGGACTAGCGGATACTACGAGCAGTACTTC.

CDR3 residues: CASSLGLAETGELFF. The CDR3 DNA reads TGTGCCAGCAGCCTGGGACTAGCGGAAACCGGGGAGCTGTTTTTT. The rearrangement uses TRBV2 and TRBJ2-2; TRBD2 agrees at 11 bases. This CDR3 has 15 amino acids. V lost 6 bases and J lost 5; bases outside the gene matches: 5. Looked up from germline, CDR1 is SNHLY and CDR2 is FYNNEI.

The chain couples TRBV19 to TRBJ2-4; 7 bases are shared with TRBD1. Trimming took 0 bases from V and 8 from J; bases not matched to a gene: 7. The CDR3 contains 15 residues. Germline CDR1 and CDR2: LNHDA and SQIVND (reference sequence). In DNA, the CDR3 is TGTGCCAGTAGTATAGACAGGGGGTGGTCGGACATTCAGTACTTC. It translates to CASSIDRGWSDIQYF.

The chain couples TRBV18 to TRBJ2-1; TRBD1 is a possible D gene (6 bases). The germline CDR1 and CDR2 sequences are KGHSH and LQKENI. Trimming left V 3 bases short and J 7 bases short, with 16 bases between. This CDR3 is built from 15 residues. The CDR3 DNA is TGTGCCAGCTCACCGCTGGGGGCGGGCGTGAATGAGCAGTTCTTC. Its translation is CASSPLGAGVNEQFF.

The chain combines TRBV9 with TRBJ2-1, with TRBD2 matching over 10 bases. V gave up 0 bases and J gave up 7 bases; unmatched junction bases: 7. Germline V gene sequence: CDR1 SGDLS, CDR2 YYNGEE. This CDR3 is 16 amino acids long. CDR3 nucleotide sequence: TGTGCCAGCAGCGTAGCCCCTACTAGCGGGAAGAATGAGCAGTTCTTC. Its protein product is CASSVAPTSGKNEQFF.

The CDR3 loop reads CASSPTGDSEKLFF. CDR3 DNA sequence: TGCGCCAGCAGCCCGACAGGGGACAGCGAAAAACTGTTTTTT. The chain recombines TRBV4-1 with TRBJ1-4; 8 nucleotides agree with TRBD1. The CDR3 has 14 amino acids. Per the germline V gene, CDR1 is MGHRA and CDR2 is YSYEKL. With V trimmed by 4 bases and J by 8 bases, 6 bases remained unmatched.

This chain connects TRBV5-5 to TRBJ2-1; 8 nucleotides align to TRBD1. V lost 4 bases and J lost 5; bases outside the gene matches: 11. In germline, CDR1 is SGHKS, CDR2 YYEKEE (reference sequence). The CDR3 is 16 amino acids. The CDR3 coding sequence is TGTGCCAGCAGCCCCACTCCCGGGACAGGACACAATGAGCAGTTCTTC. This translates into CASSPTPGTGHNEQFF.

The chain links TRBV9 to TRBJ1-2; 9 nucleotides line up with TRBD1. The CDR3 has 16 residues. Per germline, CDR1 SGDLS and CDR2 YYNGEE. Trimming took 3 bases from V and 3 from J; bases not matched to a gene: 9. The CDR3 spells CASSARTGGADYGYTF. The CDR3 nucleotides read TGTGCCAGCAGCGCGAGAACAGGGGGCGCGGACTATGGCTACACCTTC.

This chain uses TRBV6-7 with TRBJ2-7; 7 bases are shared with TRBD1. TRBV6-7 is annotated as an ORF whose role is uncertain. V lost 2 bases to trimming and J lost 1 base; unmatched junction nucleotides: 8. This CDR3 is 16 amino acids long. This chain's CDR3 is CASSYEGTATSYEQYF. The DNA of the CDR3 is TGTGCCAGCAGTTACGAAGGGACAGCCACTTCCTACGAGCAGTACTTC.

The V gene is TRBV12-5, the J gene TRBJ1-1, with D hard to call. Per germline, CDR1 LGHNT and CDR2 FRNRAP. V was cut by 2 bases and J by 8 bases, with 9 bases left in between. The CDR3 has 12 residues. The CDR3 reads CASGLSGGEAFF. DNA for the CDR3: TGTGCTAGTGGTTTGAGTGGCGGCGAAGCTTTCTTT.

The genes are TRBV19 and TRBJ2-2; perhaps TRBD2 as D (6 bases). CDR3 length equals 14 residues. Per germline, CDR1 LNHDA and CDR2 SQIVND (reference sequence). The germline V and J ends were trimmed by 3 bases and 5 bases, with 10 bases remaining between them. This chain's CDR3 is CASSITAGTGELFF. CDR3 bases: TGTGCCAGTAGTATCACGGCGGGGACCGGGGAGCTGTTTTTT.

The rearrangement uses TRBV2 and TRBJ1-6; TRBD1 aligns across 9 bases. From germline, CDR1 is SNHLY and CDR2 FYNNEI. After removal of 5 bases from V and 8 bases from J, the junction contained 10 bases not matched to a gene. The CDR3 sequence is 16 residues long. DNA for the CDR3: TGTGCCAGCAGTCTTCCGGGACAGGGTTTAGATTCACCCCTCCACTTT. Its translation: CASSLPGQGLDSPLHF. Drawing the rest from reference TRBV2 and TRBJ1-6, the complete variable domain is EPEVTQTPSHQVTQMGQEVILRCVPISNHLYFYWYRQILGQKVEFLVSFYNNEISEKSEIFDDQFSVERPDGSNFTLKIRSTKLEDSAMYFCASSLPGQGLDSPLHFGNGTRLTVT.

The chain carries TRBV7-2 and TRBJ1-6; D remains ambiguous. Germline lookup yields CDR1 SGHTA and CDR2 FQGNSA. V lost 0 bases, J lost 10 bases, and 13 bases lay in between. This CDR3 comprises 15 residues. In nucleotides, the CDR3 is TGTGCCAGCAGCTTAGCGATAAACTTCTTGTCACCCCTCCACTTT. Encoded protein: CASSLAINFLSPLHF. Full variable domain (rest looked up from reference TRBV7-2 and TRBJ1-6): GAGVSQSPSNKVTEKGKDVELRCDPISGHTALYWYRQSLGQGLEFLIYFQGNSAPDKSGLPSDRFSAERTGGSVSTLTIQRTQQEDSAVYLCASSLAINFLSPLHFGNGTRLTVT.

Only one count was recorded for this clone. The genes are TRBV7-9 and TRBJ1-6; 7 bases match TRBD1. The CDR3 is 15 residues long. In germline, CDR1 is SEHNR, CDR2 FQNEAQ (reference sequence). Unmatched junction bases numbered 11, after V lost 2 bases and J lost 13 bases. The CDR3 nucleotides read TGTGCCAGCAGCTTATTACAGGGGCCCCAAGATCCCCTCCACTTT. Translated: CASSLLQGPQDPLHF.

This clone was detected a few times. V is TRBV5-6 and J is TRBJ2-3, with TRBD2 identical over 10 bases. CDR3 length: 18 amino acids. After removal of 1 base from V and 1 base from J, the junction contained 9 bases not matched to a gene. Germline CDR1 is SGHDT and CDR2 is YYEEEE. CDR3 in amino acids: CASSLRASGGGGTDTQYF. The CDR3 DNA reads as TGTGCCAGCAGCTTGAGGGCTAGCGGGGGCGGTGGCACAGATACGCAGTATTTT.

V is TRBV3-1 (or the pseudogene TRBV3-2) and J is TRBJ2-7; 10 bases match TRBD2. CDR3 length: 16 amino acids. CDR1 and CDR2 from the germline V gene are LGHDT and YNNKEL (reference sequence). V was pared by 1 base and J by 5 bases, with 8 bases of the junction left unmatched. CDR3 coding DNA: TGTGCCAGCAGCCAAGCAACAGCGGGAGGGTATAACGAGCAGTACTTC. It specifies CASSQATAGGYNEQYF.

This clone occurred a few times. The J gene is TRBJ2-2, the V gene TRBV29-1, with TRBD1 identical over 10 bases. Germline-derived CDR1 and CDR2 are SQVTM and ANQGSEA. The CDR3 is 15 residues long. With 6 bases clipped from V and 0 bases from J, the junction kept 4 bases outside the gene matches. The DNA for the CDR3 is TGCAGCGTGACCGGGACAGGGGCGAACACCGGGGAGCTGTTTTTT. It specifies CSVTGTGANTGELFF.

The gene calls are TRBV9 and TRBJ2-1, with D perhaps matching TRBD2 (6 bases). The CDR3 consists of 15 residues. Germline CDR1 reads SGDLS; CDR2 reads YYNGEE. Trimming removed 4 bases at V and 8 bases at J, with 19 bases between. Written as DNA, the CDR3 is TGTGCCAGCAGCCTCCTGGAGGGACCGCAATATGAGCAGTTCTTC. This gives the protein CASSLLEGPQYEQFF.

The chain joins TRBV18 to TRBJ1-6; 7 bases align to TRBD1. V gave up 1 base and J gave up 2 bases; unmatched junction bases: 14. There are 20 residues in the CDR3. Germline V gene lookup returns CDR1 KGHSH and CDR2 LQKENI. The DNA for the CDR3 is TGTGCCAGCTCACCACTGCCGGGACAGATAATACCAACCTATAATTCACCCCTCCACTTT. Its protein is CASSPLPGQIIPTYNSPLHF.

V and J are TRBV4-1 and TRBJ2-1; TRBD2 might be the D (5 bases). CDR1 is MGHRA, CDR2 YSYEKL, per germline. Trimming removed 6 bases at V and 7 bases at J, with 16 bases between. This CDR3 spans 14 amino acids. The CDR3 coding sequence is TGCGCCAGCAGATTACTGGCGGGTGGGAATGAGCAGTTCTTC. The encoded protein is CASRLLAGGNEQFF.

The V and J genes are TRBV7-2 and TRBJ2-7; D perhaps matches TRBD1 (5 bases). Trimming pared 0 bases from V and 5 bases from J, leaving 20 bases between. Germline V gene sequence: CDR1 SGHTA, CDR2 FQGNSA. The CDR3 length is 17 residues. The CDR3 sequence is CASSLAVLRTRPHEQYF. For the CDR3, the DNA is TGTGCCAGCAGCTTAGCGGTCCTTAGGACACGTCCCCACGAGCAGTACTTC.